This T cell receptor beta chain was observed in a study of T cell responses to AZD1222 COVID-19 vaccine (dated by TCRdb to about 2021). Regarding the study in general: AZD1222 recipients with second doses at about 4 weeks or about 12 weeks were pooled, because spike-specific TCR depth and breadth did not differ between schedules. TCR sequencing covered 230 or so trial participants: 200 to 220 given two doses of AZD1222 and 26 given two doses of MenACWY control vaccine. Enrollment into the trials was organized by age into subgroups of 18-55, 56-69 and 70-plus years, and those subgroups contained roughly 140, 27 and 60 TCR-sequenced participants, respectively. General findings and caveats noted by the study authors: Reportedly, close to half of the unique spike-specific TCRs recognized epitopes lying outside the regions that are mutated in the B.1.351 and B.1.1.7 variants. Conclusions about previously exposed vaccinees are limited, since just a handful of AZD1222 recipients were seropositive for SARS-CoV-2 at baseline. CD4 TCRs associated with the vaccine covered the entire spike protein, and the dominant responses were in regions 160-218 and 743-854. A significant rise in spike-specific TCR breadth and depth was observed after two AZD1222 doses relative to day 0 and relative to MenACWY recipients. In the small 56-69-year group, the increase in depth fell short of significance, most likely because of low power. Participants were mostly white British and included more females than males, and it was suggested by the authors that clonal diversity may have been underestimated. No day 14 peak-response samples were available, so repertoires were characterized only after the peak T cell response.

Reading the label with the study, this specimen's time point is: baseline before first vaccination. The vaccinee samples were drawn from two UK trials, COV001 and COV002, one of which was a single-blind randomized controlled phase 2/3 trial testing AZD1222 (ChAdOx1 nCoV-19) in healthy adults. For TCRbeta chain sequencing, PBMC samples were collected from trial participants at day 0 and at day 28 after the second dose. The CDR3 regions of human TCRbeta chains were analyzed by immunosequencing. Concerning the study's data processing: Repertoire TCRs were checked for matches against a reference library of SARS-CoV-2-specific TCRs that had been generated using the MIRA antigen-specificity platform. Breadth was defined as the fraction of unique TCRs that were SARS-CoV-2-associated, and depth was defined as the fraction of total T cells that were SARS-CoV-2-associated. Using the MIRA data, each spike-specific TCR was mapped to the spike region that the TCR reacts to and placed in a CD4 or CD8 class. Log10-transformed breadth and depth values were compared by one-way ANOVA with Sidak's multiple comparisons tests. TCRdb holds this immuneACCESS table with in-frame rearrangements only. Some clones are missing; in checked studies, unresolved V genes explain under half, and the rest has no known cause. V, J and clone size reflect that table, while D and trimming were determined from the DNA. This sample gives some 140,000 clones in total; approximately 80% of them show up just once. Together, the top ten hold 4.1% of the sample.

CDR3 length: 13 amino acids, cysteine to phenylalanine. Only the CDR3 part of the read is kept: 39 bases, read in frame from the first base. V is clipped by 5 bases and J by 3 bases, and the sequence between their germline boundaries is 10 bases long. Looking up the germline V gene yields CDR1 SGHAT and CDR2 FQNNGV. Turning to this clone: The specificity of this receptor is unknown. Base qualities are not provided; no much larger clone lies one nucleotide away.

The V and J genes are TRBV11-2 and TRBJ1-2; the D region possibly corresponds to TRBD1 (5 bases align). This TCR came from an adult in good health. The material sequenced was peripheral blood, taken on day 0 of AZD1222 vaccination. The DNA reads TGTGCCAGCAGCCCTAGGGGAGACTATGGCTACACCTTC. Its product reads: CASSPRGDYGYTF.